This TCR beta chain derives from a study of T-cell reconstitution after alpha-beta-depleted transplantation in children. Preparation of the TCRbeta library was carried out with unique molecular identifiers. TCRdb independently ran MiXCR on the PCR reads; one entry per CDR3 protein. The profile shows about 400,000 distinct CDR3 sequences, just over 20% of them singletons. The sequence came from a human donor who donated a stem cell graft to a child with acute myeloid leukemia. This specimen was PBMCs from the stem cell graft donor, taken from the stem cell graft.

CDR3 region: CASSYPSGTQETQYF. The CDR3 DNA follows: TGTGCCAGCAGCTATCCTAGCGGGACCCAAGAGACCCAGTACTTC. J is TRBJ2-5 and V is TRBV11-2; 9 nucleotides match TRBD2. J was trimmed by 1 base and V by 4 bases; bases with no gene match: 4. The CDR3 sequence is 15 residues long. Per the germline V gene, CDR1 is SGHAT and CDR2 is FQNNGV.